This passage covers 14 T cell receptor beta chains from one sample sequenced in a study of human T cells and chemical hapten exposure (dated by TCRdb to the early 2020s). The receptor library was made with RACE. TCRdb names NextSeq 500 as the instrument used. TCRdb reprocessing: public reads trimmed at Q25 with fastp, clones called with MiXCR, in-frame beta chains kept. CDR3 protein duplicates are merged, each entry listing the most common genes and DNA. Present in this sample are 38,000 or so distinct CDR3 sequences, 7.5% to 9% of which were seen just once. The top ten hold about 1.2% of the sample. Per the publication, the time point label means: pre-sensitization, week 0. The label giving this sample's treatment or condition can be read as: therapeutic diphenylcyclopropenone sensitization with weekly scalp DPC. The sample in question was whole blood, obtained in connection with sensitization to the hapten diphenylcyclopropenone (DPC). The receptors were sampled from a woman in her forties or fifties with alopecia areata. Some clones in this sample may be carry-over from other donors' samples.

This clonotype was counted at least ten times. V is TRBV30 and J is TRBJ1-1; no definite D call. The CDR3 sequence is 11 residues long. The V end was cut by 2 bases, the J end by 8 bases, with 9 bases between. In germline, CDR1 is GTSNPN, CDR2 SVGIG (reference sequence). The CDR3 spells CAWSQEPEAFF. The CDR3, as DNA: TGTGCCTGGAGTCAGGAGCCCGAAGCTTTCTTT.

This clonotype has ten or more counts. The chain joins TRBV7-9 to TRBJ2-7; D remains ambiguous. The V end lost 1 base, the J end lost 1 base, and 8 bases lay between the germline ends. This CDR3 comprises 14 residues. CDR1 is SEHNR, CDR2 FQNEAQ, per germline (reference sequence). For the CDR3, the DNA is TGTGCCAGCAGCTTAGTATCTGGGTCCTACGAGCAGTACTTC. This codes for CASSLVSGSYEQYF.

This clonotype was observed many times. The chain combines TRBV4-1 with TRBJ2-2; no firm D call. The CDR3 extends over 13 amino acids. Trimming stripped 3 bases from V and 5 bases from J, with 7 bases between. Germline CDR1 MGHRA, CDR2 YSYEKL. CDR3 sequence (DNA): TGCGCCAGCAGCCAGGAGAGGACCGGGGAGCTGTTTTTT. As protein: CASSQERTGELFF.

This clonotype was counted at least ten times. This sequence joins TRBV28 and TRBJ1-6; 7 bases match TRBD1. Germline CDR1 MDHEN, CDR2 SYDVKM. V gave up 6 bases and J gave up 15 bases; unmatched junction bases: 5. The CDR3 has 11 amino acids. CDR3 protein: CASRIQGNLHF. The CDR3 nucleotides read TGTGCCAGCAGGATACAGGGGAACCTCCACTTT.

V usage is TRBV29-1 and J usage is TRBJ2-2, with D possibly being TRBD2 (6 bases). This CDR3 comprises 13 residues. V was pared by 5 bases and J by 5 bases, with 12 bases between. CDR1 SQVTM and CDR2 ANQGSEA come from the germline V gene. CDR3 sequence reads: CSVSPRGTGELFF. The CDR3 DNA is TGCAGCGTTTCTCCCCGGGGGACCGGGGAGCTGTTTTTT.

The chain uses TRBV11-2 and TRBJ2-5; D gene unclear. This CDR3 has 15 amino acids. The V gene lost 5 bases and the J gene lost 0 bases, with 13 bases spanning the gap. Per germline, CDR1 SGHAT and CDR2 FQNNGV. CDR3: CASSIPVGYQETQYF. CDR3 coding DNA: TGTGCCAGCAGCATACCAGTCGGGTACCAAGAGACCCAGTACTTC.

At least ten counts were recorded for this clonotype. The CDR3 sequence is CASRGQPTNTGELFF. CDR3 DNA sequence: TGTGCCAGCAGAGGACAGCCGACGAACACCGGGGAGCTGTTTTTT. The chain links TRBV12-3 or TRBV12-4 to TRBJ2-2; D is perhaps TRBD1 (6 bases). The CDR3 runs 15 residues. Trimming removed 6 bases from V and 0 bases from J, with 11 bases in between.

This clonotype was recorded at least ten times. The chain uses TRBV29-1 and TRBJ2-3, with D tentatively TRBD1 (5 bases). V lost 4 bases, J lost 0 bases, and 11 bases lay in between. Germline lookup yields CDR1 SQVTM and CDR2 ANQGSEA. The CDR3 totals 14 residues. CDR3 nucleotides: TGCAGCGTTGGTGCCAGGGCCAGCACAGATACGCAGTATTTT. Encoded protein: CSVGARASTDTQYF.

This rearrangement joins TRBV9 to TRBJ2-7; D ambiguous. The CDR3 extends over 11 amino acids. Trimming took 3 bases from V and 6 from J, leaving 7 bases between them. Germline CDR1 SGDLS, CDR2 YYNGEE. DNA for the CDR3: TGTGCCAGCAGCGACCCAGGCGAGCAGTACTTC. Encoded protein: CASSDPGEQYF.

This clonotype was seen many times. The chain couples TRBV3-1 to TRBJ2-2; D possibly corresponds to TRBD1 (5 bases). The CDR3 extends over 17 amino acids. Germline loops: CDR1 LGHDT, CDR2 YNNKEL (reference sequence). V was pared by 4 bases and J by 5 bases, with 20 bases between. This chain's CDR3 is CASSRSDTSIATGELFF. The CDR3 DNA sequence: TGTGCCAGCAGCCGGTCGGACACCTCAATCGCAACCGGGGAGCTGTTTTTT.

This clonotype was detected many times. As DNA, the CDR3 is TGTGCCAGCTCACCACGATTCGGGCGGACTGAAGCTTTCTTT. Its translation: CASSPRFGRTEAFF. The chain has TRBV18 and TRBJ1-1; D remains unclear. V lost 1 base and J 5 bases, leaving 11 bases between the germline ends. The V gene's germline CDR1 is KGHSH and CDR2 LQKENI. This CDR3 region has 14 residues.

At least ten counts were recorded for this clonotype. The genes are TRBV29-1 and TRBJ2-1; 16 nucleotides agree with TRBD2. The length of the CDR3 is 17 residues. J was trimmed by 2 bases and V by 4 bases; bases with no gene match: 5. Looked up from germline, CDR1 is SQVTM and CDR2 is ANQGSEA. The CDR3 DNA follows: TGCAGCGTTGCGGGACTAGCGGGAGGGCCCGCCTACAATGAGCAGTTCTTC. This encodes CSVAGLAGGPAYNEQFF.

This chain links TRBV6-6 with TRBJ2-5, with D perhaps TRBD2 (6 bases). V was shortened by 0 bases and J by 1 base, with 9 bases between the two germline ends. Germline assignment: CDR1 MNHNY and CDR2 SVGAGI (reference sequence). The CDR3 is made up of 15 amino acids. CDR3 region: CASSYSGSLQETQYF. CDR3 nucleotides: TGTGCCAGCAGTTACTCCGGGAGTCTCCAAGAGACCCAGTACTTC.

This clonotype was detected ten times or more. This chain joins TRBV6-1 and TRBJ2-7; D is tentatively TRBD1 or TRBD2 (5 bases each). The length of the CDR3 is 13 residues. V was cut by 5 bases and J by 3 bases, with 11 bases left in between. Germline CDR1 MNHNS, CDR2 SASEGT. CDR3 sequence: CASSRDPYYEQYF. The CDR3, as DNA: TGTGCCAGCAGTCGGGACCCTTACTACGAGCAGTACTTC.